These T cell receptor beta chains were read from a single sample in a study of shared clonotypes between healthy human individuals. TCRdb's table, derived via immunoSEQ multiplex PCR, lists solely in-frame clones and lacks some. Here the sample spans around 2.1 million clones, 90% to 95% being singletons. The sequenced material came from naive CD8+ T cells from PBMCs. These receptors were taken from a man in his late teens or twenties in good health. Some clones in this sample may be carry-over from other donors' samples. Both conserved end residues are part of each CDR3. Each record gives: D gene, clone size, J gene, V gene, CDR3 DNA, CDR3 protein. The D gene is left open where the match is weak. Expanded clones get a size class; other rows say once, few or many, or leave the size out.

-	once	TRBJ2-7	TRBV19	TGTGCCAGTAGCAACAGAGGCCCCTCCTACGAGCAGTACTTC	CASSNRGPSYEQYF
TRBD2	-	TRBJ2-7	TRBV6-5	TGTGCCAGCAGTTACTCGGGGACTAGCGGTTACGAGCAGTACTTC	CASSYSGTSGYEQYF
-	-	TRBJ2-7	TRBV29-1	TGCAGCGTTGAGGGCAGGAAGGGGGGCGAGCAGTACTTC	CSVEGRKGGEQYF
-	-	TRBJ2-7	TRBV7-9	TGTGCCAGCCAAAGCGGTTCCTACGAGCAGTACTTC	CASQSGSYEQYF
-	once	TRBJ1-2	TRBV5-4	TGTGCCAGCAGCTTGGAGGAGCAGGATGGCTACACCTTC	CASSLEEQDGYTF
TRBD1	-	TRBJ2-1	TRBV4-3	TGCGCCAGCAGCCAAGTGGGGACAGGGTGGCATGAGCAGTTCTTC	CASSQVGTGWHEQFF
-	-	TRBJ2-5	TRBV5-1	TGCGCCGTCAGGGATCAGGGAAGCCTTCAAGAGACCCAGTACTTC	CAVRDQGSLQETQYF
-	-	TRBJ1-4	TRBV23-1	TGCGCCAGCACCTTAGTCGACAGGAGGGAGCCTAATGAAAAACTGTTTTTT	CASTLVDRREPNEKLFF
TRBD2	-	TRBJ2-1	TRBV9	TGTGCCAGCAGCCCGAGAGCGGGAGGGGAGTACAATGAGCAGTTCTTC	CASSPRAGGEYNEQFF
TRBD2	once	TRBJ2-1	TRBV9	TGTGCCAGCAGCGGGAGGAGCGGGAACTACAATGAGCAGTTCTTC	CASSGRSGNYNEQFF
TRBD1	-	TRBJ1-2	TRBV7-2	TGTGCCAGCAGCCACTTCCGGGACAGCTACTTCTATGGCTACACCTTC	CASSHFRDSYFYGYTF
TRBD2	-	TRBJ2-7	TRBV30	TGTGCCTGGGTTCGGGAACTAGCGGGAGTTGACTGGGAGCAGTACTTC	CAWVRELAGVDWEQYF
TRBD1	few	TRBJ1-1	TRBV2	TGTGCCTCTCAGGGGGCCTTCATGAACACTGAAGCTTTCTTT	CASQGAFMNTEAFF
-	-	TRBJ1-2	TRBV7-9	TGTGCCAGCAGCCCGGGGATTACAGCTAACTATGGCTACACCTTC	CASSPGITANYGYTF
-	-	TRBJ2-7	TRBV21-1	TGTGCCAGCAGCAAAGAGCGGAAAAACCTTGCCCTGCTCTACGAGCAGTACTTC	CASSKERKNLALLYEQYF
TRBD1	-	TRBJ1-2	TRBV13	TGTGCCAGCAGTACCAAGGACAGGGGTTCGGAGTCGTATGGCTACACCTTC	CASSTKDRGSESYGYTF
TRBD2	-	TRBJ2-1	TRBV6-5	TGTGCCAGCTGTACACGGACTAGCGGGATCGACGAGCAGTTCTTC	CASCTRTSGIDEQFF
-	-	TRBJ2-7	TRBV5-5	TGTGCCAGCAGCTTGGGTGGGTTATACGAGCAGTACTTC	CASSLGGLYEQYF
TRBD1	-	TRBJ2-7	TRBV5-1	TGCGCCAGCAGCTGGTGGACAGGGGCCTCCTACGAGCAGTACTTC	CASSWWTGASYEQYF
TRBD1	-	TRBJ1-1	TRBV7-9	TGTGCCAGCAGATCAGGGGGTTCTGAAGCTTTCTTT	CASRSGGSEAFF
-	once	TRBJ1-2	TRBV7-9	TGTGCCAGCAGCCCCCGGACAGATGGCTATGGCTACACCTTC	CASSPRTDGYGYTF
TRBD2	-	TRBJ2-6	TRBV19	TGTGCCGCCAGCGGGGGCTCTGGGGCCAACGTCCTGACTTTC	CAASGGSGANVLTF